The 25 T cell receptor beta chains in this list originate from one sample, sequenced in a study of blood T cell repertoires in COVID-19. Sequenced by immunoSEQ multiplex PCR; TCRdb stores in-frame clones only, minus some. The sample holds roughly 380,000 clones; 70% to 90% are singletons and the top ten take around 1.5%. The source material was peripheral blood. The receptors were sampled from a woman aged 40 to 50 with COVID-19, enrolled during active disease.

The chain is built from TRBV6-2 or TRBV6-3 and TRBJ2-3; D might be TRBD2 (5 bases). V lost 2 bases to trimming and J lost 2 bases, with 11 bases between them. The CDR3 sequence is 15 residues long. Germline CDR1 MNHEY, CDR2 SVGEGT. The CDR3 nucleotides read TGTGCCAGCAGTTACCAGGACTTCGTCACAGATACGCAGTATTTT. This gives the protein CASSYQDFVTDTQYF.

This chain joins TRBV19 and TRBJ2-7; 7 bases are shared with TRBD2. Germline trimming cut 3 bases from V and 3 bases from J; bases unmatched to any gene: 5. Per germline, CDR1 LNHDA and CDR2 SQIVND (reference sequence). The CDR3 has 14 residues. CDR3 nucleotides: TGTGCCAGTAGTATGGCTAGCGGAGTCTACGAGCAGTACTTC. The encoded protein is CASSMASGVYEQYF.

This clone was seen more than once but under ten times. CDR3 nucleotide sequence: TGTGCCAGCAGAGCAGGGGGCTCGGGGGGCAATCAGCCCCAGCATTTT. It yields the protein CASRAGGSGGNQPQHF. The chain uses TRBV2 and TRBJ1-5, with 8 bases aligning to TRBD1. This CDR3 region has 16 residues. With V trimmed by 6 bases and J by 2 bases, 9 bases remained unmatched. From germline, CDR1 is SNHLY and CDR2 FYNNEI. Drawing the rest from reference TRBV2 and TRBJ1-5, the complete variable domain is EPEVTQTPSHQVTQMGQEVILRCVPISNHLYFYWYRQILGQKVEFLVSFYNNEISEKSEIFDDQFSVERPDGSNFTLKIRSTKLEDSAMYFCASRAGGSGGNQPQHFGDGTRLSIL.

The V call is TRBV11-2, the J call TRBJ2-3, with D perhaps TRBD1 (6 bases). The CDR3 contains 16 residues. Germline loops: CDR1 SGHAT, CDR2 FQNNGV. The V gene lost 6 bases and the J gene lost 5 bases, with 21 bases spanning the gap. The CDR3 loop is CASSYMGAVGGDTQYF. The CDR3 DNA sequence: TGTGCCAGCAGTTACATGGGGGCAGTCGGAGGAGATACGCAGTATTTT. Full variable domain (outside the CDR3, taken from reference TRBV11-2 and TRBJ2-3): EAGVAQSPRYKIIEKRQSVAFWCNPISGHATLYWYQQILGQGPKLLIQFQNNGVVDDSQLPKDRFSAERLKGVDSTLKIQPAKLEDSAVYLCASSYMGAVGGDTQYFGPGTRLTVL.

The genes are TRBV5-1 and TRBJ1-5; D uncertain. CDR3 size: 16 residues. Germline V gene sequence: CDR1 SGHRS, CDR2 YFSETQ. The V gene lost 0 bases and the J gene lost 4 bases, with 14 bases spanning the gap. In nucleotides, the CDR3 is TGCGCCAGCAGCTTGGCGCCTTCCGACAATAATCAGCCCCAGCATTTT. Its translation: CASSLAPSDNNQPQHF.

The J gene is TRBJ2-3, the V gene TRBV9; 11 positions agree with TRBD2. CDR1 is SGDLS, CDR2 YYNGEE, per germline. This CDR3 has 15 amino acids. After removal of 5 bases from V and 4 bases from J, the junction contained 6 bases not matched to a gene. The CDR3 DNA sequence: TGTGCCAGCAGTCCTAAACTAGCGGGAGCAGATACGCAGTATTTT. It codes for CASSPKLAGADTQYF.

CDR3 sequence (DNA): TGTGCCAGCAGCCGGGGGACGGCTGAAGCTTTCTTT. Translated, it gives CASSRGTAEAFF. The chain combines TRBV12-3 or TRBV12-4 with TRBJ1-1; a possible D gene is TRBD1 (5 bases). The V gene lost 6 bases and the J gene lost 6 bases, with 11 bases spanning the gap. The CDR3 extends over 12 amino acids.

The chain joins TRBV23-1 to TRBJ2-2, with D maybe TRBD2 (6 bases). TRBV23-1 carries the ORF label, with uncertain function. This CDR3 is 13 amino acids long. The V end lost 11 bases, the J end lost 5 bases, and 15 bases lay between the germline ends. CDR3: CAATPRGTGELFF. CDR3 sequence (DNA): TGCGCCGCCACCCCCCGGGGGACCGGGGAGCTGTTTTTT.

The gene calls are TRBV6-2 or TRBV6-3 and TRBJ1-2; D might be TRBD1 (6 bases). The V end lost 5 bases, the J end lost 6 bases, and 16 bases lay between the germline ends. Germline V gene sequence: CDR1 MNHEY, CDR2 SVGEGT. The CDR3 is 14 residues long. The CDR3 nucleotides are TGTGCCAGCAGTGCCCGGGGGGCTTTGGATGGCTACACCTTC. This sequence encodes CASSARGALDGYTF.

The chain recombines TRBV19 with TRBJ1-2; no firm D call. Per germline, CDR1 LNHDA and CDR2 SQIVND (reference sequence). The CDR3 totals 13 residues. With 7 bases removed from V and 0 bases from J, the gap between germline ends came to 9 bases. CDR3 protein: CASTRTANYGYTF. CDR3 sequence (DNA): TGTGCCAGTACTCGTACAGCTAACTATGGCTACACCTTC.

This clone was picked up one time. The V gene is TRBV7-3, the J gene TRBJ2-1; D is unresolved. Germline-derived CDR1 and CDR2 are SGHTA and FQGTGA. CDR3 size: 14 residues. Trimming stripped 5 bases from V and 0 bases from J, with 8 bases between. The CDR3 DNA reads TGTGCCAGCAGCCTACAGCCCTCCTACAATGAGCAGTTCTTC. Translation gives CASSLQPSYNEQFF. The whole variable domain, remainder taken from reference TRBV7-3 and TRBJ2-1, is GAGVSQTPSNKVTEKGKYVELRCDPISGHTALYWYRQSLGQGPEFLIYFQGTGAADDSGLPNDRFFAVRPEGSVSTLKIQRTERGDSAVYLCASSLQPSYNEQFFGPGTRLTVL.

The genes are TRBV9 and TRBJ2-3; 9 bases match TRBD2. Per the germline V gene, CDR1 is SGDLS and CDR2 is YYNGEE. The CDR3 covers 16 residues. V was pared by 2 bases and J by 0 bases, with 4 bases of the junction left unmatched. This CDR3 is CASSVSSGASTDTQYF. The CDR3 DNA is TGTGCCAGCAGCGTCTCTAGCGGGGCAAGCACAGATACGCAGTATTTT.

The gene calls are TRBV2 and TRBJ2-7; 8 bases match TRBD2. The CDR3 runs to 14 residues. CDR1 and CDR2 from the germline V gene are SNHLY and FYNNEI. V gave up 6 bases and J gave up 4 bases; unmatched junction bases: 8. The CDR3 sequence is CASSLLGGEYEQYF. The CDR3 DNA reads TGTGCCAGCAGCCTACTCGGGGGGGAGTACGAGCAGTACTTC.

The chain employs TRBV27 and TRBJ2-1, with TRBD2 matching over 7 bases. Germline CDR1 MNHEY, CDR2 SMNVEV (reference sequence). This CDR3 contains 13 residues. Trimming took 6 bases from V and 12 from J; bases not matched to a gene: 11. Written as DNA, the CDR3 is TGTGCCAGCAGCTCTAGCGGTTTGGGTGCGCAGTTCTTC. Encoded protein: CASSSSGLGAQFF.

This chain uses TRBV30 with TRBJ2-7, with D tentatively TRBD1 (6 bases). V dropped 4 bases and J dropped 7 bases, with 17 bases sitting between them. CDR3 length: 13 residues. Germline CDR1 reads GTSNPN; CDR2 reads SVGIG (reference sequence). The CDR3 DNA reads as TGTGCCTGGAATGCTAACGCAGGGGAGGAGCAGTACTTC. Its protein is CAWNANAGEEQYF.

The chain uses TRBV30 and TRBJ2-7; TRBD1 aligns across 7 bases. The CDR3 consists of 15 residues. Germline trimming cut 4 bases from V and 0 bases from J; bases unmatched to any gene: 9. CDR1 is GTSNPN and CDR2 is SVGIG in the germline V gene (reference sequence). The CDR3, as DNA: TGTGCCTGGACCCCACAGGGGCCGAGCTCCTACGAGCAGTACTTC. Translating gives CAWTPQGPSSYEQYF.

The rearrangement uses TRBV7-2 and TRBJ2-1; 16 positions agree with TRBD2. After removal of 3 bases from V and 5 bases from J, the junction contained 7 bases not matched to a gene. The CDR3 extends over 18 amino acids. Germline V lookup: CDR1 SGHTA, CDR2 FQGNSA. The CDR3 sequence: CASSLGLAGGRGDNEQFF. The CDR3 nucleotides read TGTGCCAGCAGCTTGGGACTAGCGGGAGGGCGGGGCGACAATGAGCAGTTCTTC.

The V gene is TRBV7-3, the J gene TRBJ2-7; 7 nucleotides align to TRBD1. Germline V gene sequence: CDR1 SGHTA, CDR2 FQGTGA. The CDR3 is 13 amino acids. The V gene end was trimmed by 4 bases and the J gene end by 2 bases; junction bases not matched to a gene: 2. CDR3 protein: CASSWGQTYEQYF. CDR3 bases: TGTGCCAGCAGCTGGGGACAGACCTACGAGCAGTACTTC.

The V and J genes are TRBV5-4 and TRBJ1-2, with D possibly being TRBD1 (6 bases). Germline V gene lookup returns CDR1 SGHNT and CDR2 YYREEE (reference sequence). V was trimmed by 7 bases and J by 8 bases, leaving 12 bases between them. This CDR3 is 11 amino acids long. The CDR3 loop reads CASGDRYGYTF. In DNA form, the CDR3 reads TGTGCCAGCGGTGACAGGTACGGCTACACCTTC.

In DNA form, the CDR3 reads TGTGCCAGCAGCCCCGGGACTAGCGGGAGGGCCGCATACAATGAGCAGTTCTTC. Translating gives CASSPGTSGRAAYNEQFF. The V call is TRBV11-2, the J call TRBJ2-1, with 16 bases fitting TRBD2. Germline assignment: CDR1 SGHAT and CDR2 FQNNGV. This CDR3 is built from 18 residues. V lost 5 bases, J lost 4 bases, and 8 bases stayed unmatched.

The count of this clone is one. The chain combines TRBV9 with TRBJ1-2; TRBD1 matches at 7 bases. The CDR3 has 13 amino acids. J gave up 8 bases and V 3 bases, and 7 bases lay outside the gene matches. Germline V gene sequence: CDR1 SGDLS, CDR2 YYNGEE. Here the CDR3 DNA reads TGTGCCAGCAGCGACCGACAGGGCGGCGGCTACACCTTC. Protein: CASSDRQGGGYTF.

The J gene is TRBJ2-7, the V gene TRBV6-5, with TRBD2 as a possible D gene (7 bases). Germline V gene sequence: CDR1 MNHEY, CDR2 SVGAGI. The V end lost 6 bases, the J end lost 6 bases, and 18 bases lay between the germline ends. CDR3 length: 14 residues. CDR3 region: CASRGGATGGEQYF. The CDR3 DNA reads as TGTGCCAGCAGGGGGGGGGCCACGGGAGGCGAGCAGTACTTC.

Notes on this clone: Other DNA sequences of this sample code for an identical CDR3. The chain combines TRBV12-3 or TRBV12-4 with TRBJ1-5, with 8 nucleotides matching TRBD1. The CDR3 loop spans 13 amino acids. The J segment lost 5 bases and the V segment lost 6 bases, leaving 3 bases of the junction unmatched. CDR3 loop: CASSLTGDQPQHF. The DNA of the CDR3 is TGTGCCAGCAGCTTGACAGGGGATCAGCCCCAGCATTTT.

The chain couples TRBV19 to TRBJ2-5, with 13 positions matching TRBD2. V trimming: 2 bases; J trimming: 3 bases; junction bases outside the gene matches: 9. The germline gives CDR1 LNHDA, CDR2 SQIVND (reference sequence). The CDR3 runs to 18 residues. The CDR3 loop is CASSISDIGLAGEETQYF. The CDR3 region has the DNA TGTGCCAGTAGTATATCAGATATTGGACTAGCGGGAGAAGAGACCCAGTACTTC.

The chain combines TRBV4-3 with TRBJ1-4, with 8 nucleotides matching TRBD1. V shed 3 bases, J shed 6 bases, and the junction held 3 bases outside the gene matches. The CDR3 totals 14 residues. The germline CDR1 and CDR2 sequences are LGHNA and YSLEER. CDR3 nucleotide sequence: TGCGCCAGCAGCCAGGACAGGGTAGATGAAAAACTGTTTTTT. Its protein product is CASSQDRVDEKLFF.